One TCR beta chain is described in this entry. As yet, its antigen is unknown. Found in a library prepared for alpha chains, this beta chain is an off-target read, and its abundance has little meaning. Trimming took 0 bases from V and 2 from J, leaving 7 bases between them. CDR1 is SGHDN and CDR2 is FVKESK in the germline V gene. CDR3 length: 14 amino acids. Time point in this sample: sample taken at primary tumor resection. The donors, around 72 patients with untreated early-stage non-small cell lung cancer, provided the samples. TCRdb reanalysed the 5' RACE reads using MiXCR and keeps one entry per CDR3 protein. The data show over 15,000 distinct CDR3 sequences, approximately 9.7% seen once. These data belong to a study of spatial heterogeneity in lung cancer. Overall study context: More beta-chain than alpha-chain sequences were consistently detected. Matched bulk RNA-seq yielded a T cell module score, and TCR transcript counts in tumor regions correlated strongly with that score.

Study findings and constraints: Expanded TCRs that were ubiquitous or regional had counts tracking ubiquitous and regional nonsynonymous mutations, respectively. Mutation tallies in tumors tracked expanded intratumoral alpha and beta TCR counts.

The material sequenced was lung tumor tissue, taken at surgery. This clonotype was sampled from a female donor with early-stage non-small cell lung cancer. The J gene is TRBJ1-2, the V gene TRBV14; D call uncertain. The CDR3 coding sequence is TGTGCCAGCAGCCAAGAGGACGGGAACTATGGCTACACCTTC. It yields the protein CASSQEDGNYGYTF.